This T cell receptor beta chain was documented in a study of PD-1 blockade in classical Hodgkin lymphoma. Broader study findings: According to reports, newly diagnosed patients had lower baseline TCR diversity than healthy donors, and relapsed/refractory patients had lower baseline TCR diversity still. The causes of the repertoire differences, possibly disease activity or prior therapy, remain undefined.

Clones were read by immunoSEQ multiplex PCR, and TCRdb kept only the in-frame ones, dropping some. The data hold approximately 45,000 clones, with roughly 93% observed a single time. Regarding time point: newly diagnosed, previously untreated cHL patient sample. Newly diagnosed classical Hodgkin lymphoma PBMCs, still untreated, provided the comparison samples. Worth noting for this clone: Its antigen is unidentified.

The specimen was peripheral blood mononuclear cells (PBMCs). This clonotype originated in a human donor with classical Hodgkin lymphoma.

The CDR3 sequence is CASSQLAPYEQYF. CDR3 in DNA: TGCGCCAGCAGCCAGTTGGCCCCCTACGAGCAGTACTTC. The chain carries TRBV4-1 and TRBJ2-7; D is uncertain. CDR3 length equals 13 residues. Trimming cost V 3 bases and J 2 bases, with 8 bases left between them. Germline CDR1 and CDR2: MGHRA and YSYEKL.